This T cell receptor beta chain came from a study of T cell changes during pregnancy in multiple sclerosis. Method: immunoSEQ multiplex PCR; TCRdb's copy keeps in-frame clones and lacks some. The sample contains about 100,000 clones, roughly 90% of which appear only once. Germline CDR1 reads SSHAT; CDR2 reads FNYEAQ (reference sequence). V lost 1 base to trimming and J lost 3 bases, with 9 bases between them. This CDR3 contains 14 residues. The sequence was obtained from a female donor with multiple sclerosis, enrolled in a pregnancy study. The input for sequencing was peripheral blood, taken after pregnancy. The chain combines TRBV7-7 with TRBJ1-2; D remains ambiguous. The chain's CDR3 is CASSLEPRDYGYTF. The CDR3 nucleotides are TGTGCCAGCAGCTTAGAGCCGAGGGACTATGGCTACACCTTC.